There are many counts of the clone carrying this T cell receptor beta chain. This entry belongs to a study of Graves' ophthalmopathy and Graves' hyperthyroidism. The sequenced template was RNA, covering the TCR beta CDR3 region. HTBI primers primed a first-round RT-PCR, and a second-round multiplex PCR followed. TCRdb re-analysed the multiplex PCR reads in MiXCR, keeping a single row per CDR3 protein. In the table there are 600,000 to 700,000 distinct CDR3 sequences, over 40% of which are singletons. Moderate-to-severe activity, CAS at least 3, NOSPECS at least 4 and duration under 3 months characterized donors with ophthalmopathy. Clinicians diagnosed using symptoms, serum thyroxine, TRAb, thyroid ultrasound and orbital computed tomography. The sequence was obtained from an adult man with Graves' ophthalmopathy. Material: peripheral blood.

Here the CDR3 DNA reads TGTGCCAGCAGTGAAGGGACTGCTGCCTACGAGCAGTACTTC. Translated: CASSEGTAAYEQYF. The rearrangement uses TRBV2 and TRBJ2-7, with TRBD2 as a possible D gene (5 bases). V lost 1 base to trimming and J lost 2 bases, with 9 bases between them. Germline values: CDR1 SNHLY, CDR2 FYNNEI. This CDR3 comprises 14 residues.